These 10 T cell receptor beta chains were all obtained from the same sample, sequenced in a study of cytomegalovirus exposure and HLA in healthy donors. The primer mix had 60 Vbeta and 13 Jbeta primers. The table came from immunoSEQ multiplex PCR; TCRdb's copy has only in-frame clones and leaves some out. The data show some 160,000 clones, with around 80% seen just once and over 1.5% held by the top ten. The sample taken for sequencing was PBMCs. These receptors came from a woman between 18 and 29 years old in good health and CMV-seronegative.

The rearrangement links TRBV6-5 to TRBJ1-2; 7 bases are shared with TRBD1. The V gene end was trimmed by 4 bases and the J gene end by 3 bases; junction bases not matched to a gene: 8. In germline, CDR1 is MNHEY, CDR2 SVGAGI. The CDR3 is 15 residues long. The chain's CDR3 is CASSSRGTDYYGYTF. As DNA, the CDR3 is TGTGCCAGCAGTTCCAGGGGGACAGACTACTATGGCTACACCTTC.

This sequence joins TRBV28 and TRBJ2-7; TRBD1 aligns across 8 bases. The CDR3 has 16 amino acids. From germline, CDR1 is MDHEN and CDR2 SYDVKM. V was clipped by 5 bases and J by 0 bases; unmatched bases: 9. CDR3 residues: CASSPFGQGSSYEQYF. CDR3 coding DNA: TGTGCCAGCAGTCCCTTCGGACAGGGTAGCTCCTACGAGCAGTACTTC.

This chain connects TRBV5-1 to TRBJ1-1; TRBD1 might be the D (6 bases). Per the germline V gene, CDR1 is SGHRS and CDR2 is YFSETQ. The CDR3 runs 12 residues. Trimming stripped 2 bases from V and 11 bases from J, with 13 bases between. The CDR3: CASSFPGEGAFF. The DNA of the CDR3 is TGCGCCAGCAGCTTTCCAGGGGAGGGGGCTTTCTTT.

This chain connects TRBV5-6 to TRBJ1-2, with a weak D call TRBD1 (5 bases). Germline CDR1 reads SGHDT; CDR2 reads YYEEEE. Trimming shortened V by 2 bases and J by 6 bases, and 8 bases separated the two germline ends. This CDR3 comprises 12 residues. The CDR3 bases are TGTGCCAGCAGCTTTCTCAGGGATGGCTACACCTTC. It yields the protein CASSFLRDGYTF.

The chain carries TRBV29-1 and TRBJ2-7; D may be TRBD1 (6 bases). Germline V lookup: CDR1 SQVTM, CDR2 ANQGSEA. Trimming shortened V by 7 bases and J by 5 bases, and 21 bases separated the two germline ends. This CDR3 region has 14 residues. The CDR3 protein is CSAWKTGATNEQYF. DNA of the CDR3: TGCAGCGCCTGGAAGACAGGCGCGACCAACGAGCAGTACTTC.

The rearrangement links TRBV2 to TRBJ2-2; tentatively, D is TRBD1 (5 bases). The V and J ends lost 6 bases and 7 bases respectively, with 12 bases between them. CDR1 and CDR2 (germline): SNHLY, FYNNEI. The CDR3 runs 13 residues. The CDR3 loop reads CASRVDTGGELFF. The CDR3 nucleotides read TGTGCCAGCAGGGTCGACACAGGCGGGGAGCTGTTTTTT.

This rearrangement joins TRBV7-9 to TRBJ2-1; TRBD1 aligns across 7 bases. After removal of 3 bases from V and 4 bases from J, the junction contained 0 bases not matched to a gene. Looked up from germline, CDR1 is SEHNR and CDR2 is FQNEAQ (reference sequence). The CDR3 sequence is 13 residues long. CDR3 protein: CASSLGQYNEQFF. For the CDR3, the DNA is TGTGCCAGCAGCTTGGGACAGTACAATGAGCAGTTCTTC. Full variable domain (rest looked up from reference TRBV7-9 and TRBJ2-1): DTGVSQNPRHKITKRGQNVTFRCDPISEHNRLYWYRQTLGQGPEFLTYFQNEAQLEKSRLLSDRFSAERPKGSFSTLEIQRTEQGDSAMYLCASSLGQYNEQFFGPGTRLTVL.

This clone was detected a few times. The J gene is TRBJ1-4, the V gene TRBV28, with no clear D. Germline V lookup: CDR1 MDHEN, CDR2 SYDVKM. The CDR3 consists of 14 residues. The V and J ends lost 4 bases and 7 bases respectively, with 13 bases between them. The chain's CDR3 is CASSWAGDSEKLFF. In DNA form, the CDR3 reads TGTGCCAGCAGTTGGGCCGGGGATAGTGAAAAACTGTTTTTT.

This clone showed up just once. This chain connects TRBV25-1 to TRBJ1-6; a possible D gene is TRBD1 (5 bases). Germline CDR1 is MGHDK and CDR2 is SYGVNS. Trimming cost V 2 bases and J 7 bases, with 12 bases left between them. This CDR3 has 15 amino acids. The CDR3 sequence is CASSELSGVNSPLHF. The CDR3 coding sequence is TGTGCCAGCAGTGAACTATCGGGGGTGAATTCACCCCTCCACTTT.

The CDR3 DNA is TGTGCCAGCAGTTATCTGAGACAGGTTGGCGAGCAGTACTTC. Its translation: CASSYLRQVGEQYF. The chain has TRBV6-1 and TRBJ2-7, with D perhaps matching TRBD1 (6 bases). Trimming took off 5 bases at V and 6 bases at J, with 17 bases between the two ends. Germline V CDR1 and CDR2: MNHNS, SASEGT. The CDR3 has 14 amino acids.